A selection of T cell receptor beta chains follows, all from one sample in a study of T cell repertoires in cytomegalovirus infection. Their specific antigens are unknown. TCRdb reanalysed the reads using MiXCR and keeps one entry per CDR3 protein. The sample lists about half a million distinct CDR3 sequences, roughly 34% occurring once. The material was cultured PBMCs, obtained from culture after CMV antigen stimulation. The source is a human donor in good health (CMV status not recorded). Some clones in this sample may be carry-over from other donors' samples. Both conserved end residues are part of each CDR3. Each record gives: D gene, J gene, clone size, V gene, CDR3 protein, CDR3 DNA. The D gene is left open where the match is weak. Expanded clones are given a class, and other clones once, few, many or no size at all.

- | TRBJ1-5 | few | TRBV7-2 | CASSLWDINQPQHF | TGTGCCAGCAGCTTGTGGGACATCAATCAGCCCCAGCATTTT
- | TRBJ2-5 | few | TRBV29-1 | CSVGLVETQYF | TGCAGCGTTGGCCTGGTGGAGACCCAGTACTTC
- | TRBJ1-5 | few | TRBV19 | CASSMSRTNQPQHF | TGTGCCAGTAGTATGAGTCGCACGAATCAGCCCCAGCATTTT
TRBD2 | TRBJ2-1 | few | TRBV20-1 | CSATRTSGRQSSSYNEQFF | TGCAGTGCTACGAGGACTAGCGGGAGGCAGTCAAGCTCCTACAATGAGCAGTTCTTC
- | TRBJ1-2 | - | TRBV7-2 | CASSLTPPNRAEGYTF | TGTGCCAGCAGCTTAACCCCCCCCAACAGGGCCGAGGGCTACACCTTC
TRBD2 | TRBJ2-7 | once | TRBV6-5 | CASSYYVSGNEQYF | TGTGCCAGCAGTTACTATGTTAGCGGGAACGAGCAGTACTTC
- | TRBJ1-1 | few | TRBV28 | CASSVGQIFEAFF | TGTGCCAGCAGTGTGGGACAAATTTTTGAAGCTTTCTTT
TRBD1 | TRBJ2-3 | many | TRBV7-3 | CASSQTGGANTQYF | TGTGCCAGCAGCCAGACAGGGGGCGCGAATACGCAGTATTTT
TRBD2 | TRBJ2-3 | - | TRBV7-9 | CASSLDRLVGGDTQYF | TGTGCCAGCAGCTTAGACCGACTAGTGGGGGGGGATACGCAGTATTTT
TRBD1 | TRBJ1-5 | many | TRBV28 | CASRFVGQGQPQHF | TGTGCCAGCAGGTTCGTGGGACAGGGACAGCCCCAGCATTTT
- | TRBJ1-1 | - | TRBV9 | CASSVGLTEAFF | TGTGCCAGCAGCGTAGGACTCACTGAAGCTTTCTTT
- | TRBJ1-1 | - | TRBV5-4 | CASSLPNLNTEAFF | TGTGCCAGCAGCTTACCTAACTTGAACACTGAAGCTTTCTTT
TRBD1 | TRBJ2-2 | - | TRBV2 | CASRQQGAQSPGELFF | TGTGCCAGCAGACAACAGGGGGCCCAAAGCCCCGGGGAGCTGTTTTTT
- | TRBJ2-3 | - | TRBV30 | CAWIPGSGFTDTQYF | TGTGCCTGGATCCCAGGGTCAGGATTCACAGATACGCAGTATTTT
TRBD1 | TRBJ1-6 | - | TRBV20-1 | CSASVLVTGLGSPLHF | TGCAGTGCTAGCGTTTTGGTGACAGGGTTAGGCTCACCCCTCCACTTT
TRBD2 | TRBJ2-7 | - | TRBV7-2 | CASSLEAGNTYEQYF | TGTGCCAGCAGCTTAGAAGCGGGAAATACCTACGAGCAGTACTTC
- | TRBJ1-5 | few | TRBV20-1 | CSARDVARPRVPQHF | TGCAGTGCTAGAGATGTTGCCAGGCCGCGTGTGCCCCAGCATTTT
TRBD1 | TRBJ1-1 | once | TRBV12-5 | CASGLYRGQDTEAFF | TGTGCTAGTGGTTTGTATAGGGGGCAAGACACTGAAGCTTTCTTT
TRBD2 | TRBJ2-3 | many | TRBV7-2 | CASSWYSGRSTDTQYF | TGTGCCAGCAGCTGGTATAGCGGGAGGAGCACAGATACGCAGTATTTT
TRBD1 | TRBJ2-1 | - | TRBV28 | CASSFGRGLYNEQFF | TGTGCCAGCAGTTTTGGCAGGGGGCTCTACAATGAGCAGTTCTTC
- | TRBJ2-7 | - | TRBV7-9 | CASSFKSGSYEQYF | TGTGCCAGCAGCTTCAAAAGCGGTTCCTACGAGCAGTACTTC
TRBD1 | TRBJ1-1 | few | TRBV28 | CASSFLRQGATEAFF | TGTGCCAGCAGTTTTCTCCGACAGGGGGCTACTGAAGCTTTCTTT
TRBD2 | TRBJ2-2 | - | TRBV6-2/TRBV6-3 | CASTTMREGLAGELFF | TGTGCCAGCACCACCATGCGGGAGGGTCTTGCCGGGGAGCTGTTTTTT
- | TRBJ2-2 | few | TRBV27 | CASTFRAARNTGELFF | TGTGCCAGCACCTTTAGGGCTGCCCGGAACACCGGGGAGCTGTTTTTT
- | TRBJ2-1 | - | TRBV7-9 | CASSLAVLVAADEQFF | TGTGCCAGCAGCTTAGCGGTATTAGTAGCCGCCGATGAGCAGTTCTTC
- | TRBJ1-4 | - | TRBV27 | CASKGLATNEKLFF | TGTGCCAGCAAAGGGTTGGCAACTAATGAAAAACTGTTTTTT
TRBD1 | TRBJ2-5 | - | TRBV6-1 | CASSESEQGEYQETQYF | TGTGCCAGCAGTGAATCGGAACAGGGGGAGTACCAAGAGACCCAGTACTTC
- | TRBJ1-4 | - | TRBV28 | CASSRGRGASNEKLFF | TGTGCCAGCAGTAGGGGCAGGGGAGCGTCTAATGAAAAACTGTTTTTT
- | TRBJ2-7 | few | TRBV4-3 | CASSRTGRAEYEQYF | TGCGCCAGCAGCCGCACCGGACGGGCCGAGTACGAGCAGTACTTC
TRBD2 | TRBJ2-7 | - | TRBV28 | CASRPLTTRTRGTSHREQYF | TGTGCCAGCCGACCTCTCACCACCAGAACTCGGGGGACTAGTCATCGCGAGCAGTACTTC
- | TRBJ2-1 | many | TRBV7-3 | CASSLSGRNEQFF | TGTGCCAGCAGCTTGAGTGGTCGGAATGAGCAGTTCTTC
- | TRBJ1-2 | few | TRBV2 | CASRGIQGFTNYGYTF | TGTGCCAGCAGGGGGATACAGGGATTTACTAACTATGGCTACACCTTC
- | TRBJ2-5 | - | TRBV28 | CASSYRVTETQYF | TGTGCCAGCAGTTACAGGGTTACTGAGACCCAGTACTTC
TRBD2 | TRBJ2-5 | - | TRBV5-4 | CASSEGTSAQETQYF | TGTGCCAGCAGCGAAGGAACTAGCGCCCAAGAGACCCAGTACTTC
TRBD2 | TRBJ2-1 | - | TRBV7-3 | CASSFDRSGSYNEQFF | TGTGCCAGCAGCTTCGACCGTAGCGGGAGCTACAATGAGCAGTTCTTC
- | TRBJ2-1 | few | TRBV4-3 | CASSPRRVSTSVGYYDEQFF | TGCGCCAGCAGCCCCCGGCGGGTCTCGACTAGTGTTGGGTATTACGATGAGCAGTTCTTC
TRBD2 | TRBJ2-1 | - | TRBV7-3 | CASSLYGGGLNEQFF | TGTGCCAGCAGCTTATACGGGGGAGGGCTGAATGAGCAGTTCTTC
TRBD2 | TRBJ2-1 | few | TRBV7-6 | CASSAGLAGHNEQFF | TGTGCCAGCAGCGCCGGACTAGCGGGACACAATGAGCAGTTCTTC
- | TRBJ2-1 | few | TRBV27 | CASSLVPMTYNEQFF | TGTGCCAGCAGTTTGGTGCCAATGACCTACAATGAGCAGTTCTTC
- | TRBJ2-1 | few | TRBV7-2 | CASSTRHEQFF | TGTGCCAGCAGCACACGTCATGAGCAGTTCTTC
- | TRBJ1-6 | few | TRBV12-3/TRBV12-4 | CASHRTVAGDSPLHF | TGTGCCAGCCACAGGACGGTAGCGGGGGATTCACCCCTCCACTTT
- | TRBJ2-1 | many | TRBV7-2 | CASSFNSNEQFF | TGTGCCAGCAGCTTCAACAGCAATGAGCAGTTCTTC
- | TRBJ2-5 | - | TRBV15 | CATSSTSGVETQYF | TGTGCCACCAGCAGTACGTCAGGGGTCGAGACCCAGTACTTC
- | TRBJ2-7 | few | TRBV7-2 | CASSLSQGLEQYF | TGTGCCAGCAGCTTATCCCAGGGGCTCGAGCAGTACTTC
- | TRBJ1-3 | - | TRBV7-4 | CASSPPGLQHSGNTIYF | TGTGCCAGCAGCCCCCCTGGGTTGCAGCACTCTGGAAACACCATATATTTT
- | TRBJ2-1 | - | TRBV20-1 | CSARKGRDFKNNEQFF | TGCAGTGCCAGAAAGGGTCGGGACTTCAAGAACAATGAGCAGTTCTTC
- | TRBJ2-4 | - | TRBV19 | CASSIPGQRGIQYF | TGTGCCAGTAGTATTCCTGGACAAAGGGGCATTCAGTACTTC
TRBD1 | TRBJ2-1 | - | TRBV7-8 | CAWSRQGGGDEQFF | TGTGCCTGGAGCCGACAGGGCGGAGGAGATGAGCAGTTCTTC
- | TRBJ1-5 | - | TRBV4-1 | CASSQLMGQPQHF | TGCGCCAGCAGCCAACTGATGGGACAGCCCCAGCATTTT
TRBD2 | TRBJ2-1 | - | TRBV15 | CATSRYGTSGSNEQFF | TGTGCCACCAGCAGATACGGGACTAGCGGATCCAATGAGCAGTTCTTC
- | TRBJ2-2 | - | TRBV28 | CASSLVEVTGELFF | TGTGCCAGCAGTTTGGTTGAGGTCACCGGGGAGCTGTTTTTT
- | TRBJ2-4 | - | TRBV29-1 | CSVVQNIQYF | TGCAGCGTGGTCCAAAACATTCAGTACTTC
- | TRBJ2-7 | - | TRBV7-9 | CASSEAIGGGFSYEQYF | TGTGCCAGCAGCGAAGCGATAGGAGGGGGATTCTCCTACGAGCAGTACTTC
- | TRBJ2-3 | - | TRBV6-5 | CASGRLADTQYF | TGTGCCAGCGGACGGTTGGCAGATACGCAGTATTTT
- | TRBJ2-2 | - | TRBV7-2 | CASSSKLRNTGELFF | TGTGCCAGCAGTTCGAAGTTGAGAAACACCGGGGAGCTGTTTTTT
- | TRBJ2-2 | - | TRBV6-6 | CASSLSGGGTGELFF | TGTGCCAGCAGTCTCAGCGGAGGCGGCACCGGGGAGCTGTTTTTT
TRBD1 | TRBJ1-1 | many | TRBV7-2 | CASSFNRGRTEAFF | TGTGCCAGCAGCTTTAACAGGGGGCGCACTGAAGCTTTCTTT
TRBD1 | TRBJ2-2 | few | TRBV24-1 | CATSDPKGTGSTGELFF | TGTGCCACCAGTGATCCAAAGGGGACAGGGAGCACCGGGGAGCTGTTTTTT
- | TRBJ2-2 | - | TRBV10-3 | CAISELGELFF | TGTGCCATCAGTGAACTAGGGGAGCTGTTTTTT
- | TRBJ1-1 | many | TRBV7-2 | CASSLVGSGTGEAFF | TGTGCCAGCAGCTTAGTAGGTTCCGGGACTGGGGAAGCTTTCTTT